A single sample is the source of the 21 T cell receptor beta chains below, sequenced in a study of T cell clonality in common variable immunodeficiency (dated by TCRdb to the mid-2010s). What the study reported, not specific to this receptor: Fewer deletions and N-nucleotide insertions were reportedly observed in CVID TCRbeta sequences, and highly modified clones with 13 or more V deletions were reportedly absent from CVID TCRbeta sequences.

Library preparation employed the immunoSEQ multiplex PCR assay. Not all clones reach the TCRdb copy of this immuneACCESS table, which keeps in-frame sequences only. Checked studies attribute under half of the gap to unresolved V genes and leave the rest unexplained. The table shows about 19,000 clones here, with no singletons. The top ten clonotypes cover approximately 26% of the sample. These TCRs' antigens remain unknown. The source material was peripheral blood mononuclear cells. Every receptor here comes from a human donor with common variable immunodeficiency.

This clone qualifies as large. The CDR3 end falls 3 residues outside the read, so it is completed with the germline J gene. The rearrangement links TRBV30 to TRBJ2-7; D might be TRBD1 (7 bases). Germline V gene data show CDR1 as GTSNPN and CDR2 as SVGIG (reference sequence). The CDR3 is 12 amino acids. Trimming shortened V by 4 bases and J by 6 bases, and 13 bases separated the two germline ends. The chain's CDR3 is CAWNGGTVEQYF. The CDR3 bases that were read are TGTGCCTGGAACGGAGGGACAGTCGAG.

This CDR3 is CASSGTSGYSGANVLTF. CDR3 DNA, as far as it was read: TGTGCCAGTAGTGGGACTAGCGGCTACTCTGGGGCCAACGTC. The chain uses TRBV19 and TRBJ2-6; 11 bases are a match to TRBD2. The read terminates 3 residues ahead of where the CDR3 ends, so the germline J gene completes it. Germline CDR1 and CDR2: LNHDA and SQIVND (reference sequence). Trimming took 5 bases from V and 0 from J; bases not matched to a gene: 3. The CDR3 has 17 amino acids.

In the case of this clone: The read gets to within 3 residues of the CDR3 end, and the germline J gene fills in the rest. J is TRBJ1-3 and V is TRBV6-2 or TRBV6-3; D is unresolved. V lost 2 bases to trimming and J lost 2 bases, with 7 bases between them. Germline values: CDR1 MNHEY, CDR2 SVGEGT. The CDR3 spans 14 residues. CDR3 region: CASSYRVPGNTIYF. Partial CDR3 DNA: TGTGCCAGCAGTTACCGTGTTCCTGGAAACACC.

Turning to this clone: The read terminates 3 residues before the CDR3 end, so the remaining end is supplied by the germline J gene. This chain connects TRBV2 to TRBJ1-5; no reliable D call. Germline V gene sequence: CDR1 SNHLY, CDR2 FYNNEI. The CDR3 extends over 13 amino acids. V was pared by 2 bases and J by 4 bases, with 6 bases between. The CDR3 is CASSEWQNQPQHF. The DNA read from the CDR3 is TGTGCCAGCAGTGAATGGCAAAATCAGCCC. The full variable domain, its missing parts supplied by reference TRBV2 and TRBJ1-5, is EPEVTQTPSHQVTQMGQEVILRCVPISNHLYFYWYRQILGQKVEFLVSFYNNEISEKSEIFDDQFSVERPDGSNFTLKIRSTKLEDSAMYFCASSEWQNQPQHFGDGTRLSIL.

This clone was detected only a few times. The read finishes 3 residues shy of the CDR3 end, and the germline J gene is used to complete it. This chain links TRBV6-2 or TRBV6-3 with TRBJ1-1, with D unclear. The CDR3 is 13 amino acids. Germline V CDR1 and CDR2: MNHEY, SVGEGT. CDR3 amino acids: CASSYQTRDEAFF. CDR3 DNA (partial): TGTGCCAGCAGTTACCAAACTAGAGACGAA.

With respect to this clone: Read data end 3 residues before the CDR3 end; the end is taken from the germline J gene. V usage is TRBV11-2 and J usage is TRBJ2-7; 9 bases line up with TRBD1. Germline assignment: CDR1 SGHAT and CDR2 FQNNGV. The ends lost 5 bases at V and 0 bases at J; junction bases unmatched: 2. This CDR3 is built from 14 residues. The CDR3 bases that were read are TGTGCCAGCAGCCGGGACAGGGCCTCCTACGAG. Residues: CASSRDRASYE. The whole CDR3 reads CASSRDRASYEQYF. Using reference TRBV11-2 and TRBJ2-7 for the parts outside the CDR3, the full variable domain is EAGVAQSPRYKIIEKRQSVAFWCNPISGHATLYWYQQILGQGPKLLIQFQNNGVVDDSQLPKDRFSAERLKGVDSTLKIQPAKLEDSAVYLCASSRDRASYEQYFGPGTRLTVT.

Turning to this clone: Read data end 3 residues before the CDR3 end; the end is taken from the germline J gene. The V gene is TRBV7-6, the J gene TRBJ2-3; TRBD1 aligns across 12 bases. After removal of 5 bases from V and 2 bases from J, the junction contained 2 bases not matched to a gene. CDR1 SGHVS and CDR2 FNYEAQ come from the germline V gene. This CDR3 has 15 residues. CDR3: CASSRDRGHTDTQYF. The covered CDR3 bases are TGTGCCAGCAGCCGGGACAGGGGGCACACAGATACG.

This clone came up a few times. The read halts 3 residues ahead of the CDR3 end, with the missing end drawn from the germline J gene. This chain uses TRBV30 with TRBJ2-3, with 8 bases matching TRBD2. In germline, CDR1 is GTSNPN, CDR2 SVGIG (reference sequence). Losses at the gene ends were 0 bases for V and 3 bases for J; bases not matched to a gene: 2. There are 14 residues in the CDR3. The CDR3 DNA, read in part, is TGTGCCTGGAGTGTAAGCGGGAGTACAGATACG. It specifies CAWSVSGSTDT. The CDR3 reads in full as CAWSVSGSTDTQYF.

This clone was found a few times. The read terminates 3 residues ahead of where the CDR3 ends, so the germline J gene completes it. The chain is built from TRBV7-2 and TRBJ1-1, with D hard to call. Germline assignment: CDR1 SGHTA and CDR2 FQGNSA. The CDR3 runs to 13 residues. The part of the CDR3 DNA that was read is TGTGCCAGCAGCTTAGACCGGTCCCTTGGA. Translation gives CASSLDRSLG. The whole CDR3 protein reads CASSLDRSLGAFF.

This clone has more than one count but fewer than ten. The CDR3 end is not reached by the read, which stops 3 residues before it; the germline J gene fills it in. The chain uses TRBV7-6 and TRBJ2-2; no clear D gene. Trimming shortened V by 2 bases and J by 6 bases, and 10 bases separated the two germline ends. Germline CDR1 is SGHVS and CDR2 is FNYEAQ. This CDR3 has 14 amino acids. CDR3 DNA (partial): TGTGCCAGCAGCTTACGGGTTGTGGCCGGGGAG. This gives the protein CASSLRVVAGE. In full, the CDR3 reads CASSLRVVAGELFF.

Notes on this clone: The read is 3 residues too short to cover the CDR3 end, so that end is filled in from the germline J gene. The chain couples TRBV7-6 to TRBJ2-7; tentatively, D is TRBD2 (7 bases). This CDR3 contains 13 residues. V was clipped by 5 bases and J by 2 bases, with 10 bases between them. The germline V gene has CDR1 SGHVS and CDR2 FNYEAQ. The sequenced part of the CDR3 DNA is TGTGCCAGCAGCCCGGGGGGCCCCTACGAG. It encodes CASSPGGPYE. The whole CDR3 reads CASSPGGPYEQYF.

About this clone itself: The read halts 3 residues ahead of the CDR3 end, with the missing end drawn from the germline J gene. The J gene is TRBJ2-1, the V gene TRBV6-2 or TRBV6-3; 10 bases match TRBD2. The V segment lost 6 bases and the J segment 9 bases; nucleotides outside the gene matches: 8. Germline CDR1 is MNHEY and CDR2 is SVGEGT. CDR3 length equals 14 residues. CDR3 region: CASRQSGGEGEQFF. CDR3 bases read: TGTGCCAGCAGGCAGAGCGGGGGGGAGGGTGAG.

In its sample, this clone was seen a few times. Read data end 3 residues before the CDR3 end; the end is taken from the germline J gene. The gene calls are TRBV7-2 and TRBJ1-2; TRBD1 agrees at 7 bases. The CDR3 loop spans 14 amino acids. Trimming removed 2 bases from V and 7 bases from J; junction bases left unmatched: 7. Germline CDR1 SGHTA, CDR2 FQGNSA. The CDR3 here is CASSLNQGVGGYTF. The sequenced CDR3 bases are TGTGCCAGCAGCTTAAATCAGGGGGTCGGTGGC.

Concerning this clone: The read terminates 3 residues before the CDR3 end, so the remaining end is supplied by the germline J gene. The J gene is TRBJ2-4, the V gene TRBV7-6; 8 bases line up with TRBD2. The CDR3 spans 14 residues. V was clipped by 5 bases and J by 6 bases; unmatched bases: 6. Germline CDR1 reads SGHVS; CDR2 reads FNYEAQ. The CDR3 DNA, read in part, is TGTGCCAGCAGCCCAACTAGCGGAACAAACATT. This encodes CASSPTSGTNI. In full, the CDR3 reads CASSPTSGTNIQYF.

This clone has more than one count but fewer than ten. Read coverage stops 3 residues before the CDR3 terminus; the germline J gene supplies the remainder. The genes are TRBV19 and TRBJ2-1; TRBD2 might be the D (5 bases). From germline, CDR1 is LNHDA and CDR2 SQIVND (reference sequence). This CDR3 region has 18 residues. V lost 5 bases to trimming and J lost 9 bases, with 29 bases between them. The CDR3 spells CASSPRTPRSSMFGEQFF. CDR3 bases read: TGTGCCAGTAGTCCACGGACTCCCCGGAGTTCAATGTTTGGTGAG.

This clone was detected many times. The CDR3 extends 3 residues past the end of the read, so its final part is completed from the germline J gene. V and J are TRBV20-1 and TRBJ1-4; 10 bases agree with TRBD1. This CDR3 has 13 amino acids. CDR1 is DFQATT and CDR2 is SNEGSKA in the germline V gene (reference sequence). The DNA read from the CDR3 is TGCAGTGCTAGAAGGGACAGGGGAGGGAAA. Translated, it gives CSARRDRGGK. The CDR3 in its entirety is CSARRDRGGKLFF.

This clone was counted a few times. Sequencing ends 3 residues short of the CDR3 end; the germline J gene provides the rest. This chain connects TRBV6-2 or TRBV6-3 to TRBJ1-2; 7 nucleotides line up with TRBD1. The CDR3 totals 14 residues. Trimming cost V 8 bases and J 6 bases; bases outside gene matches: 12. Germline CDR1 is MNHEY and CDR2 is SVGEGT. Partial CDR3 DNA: TGTGCCAGCCGCATGTCCAGGACAGGCGATGGC. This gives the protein CASRMSRTGDG. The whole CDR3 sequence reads CASRMSRTGDGYTF.

CDR3 bases read: TGTGCCAGCAGCTCGCCGGACAGCTATAATTCACCC. Translation: CASSSPDSYNSP. The whole CDR3 sequence reads CASSSPDSYNSPLHF. The gene calls are TRBV5-6 and TRBJ1-6; perhaps TRBD1 as D (6 bases). The CDR3 end is not reached by the read, which stops 3 residues before it; the germline J gene fills it in. Looked up from germline, CDR1 is SGHDT and CDR2 is YYEEEE. The CDR3 loop spans 15 amino acids. Trimming cost V 3 bases and J 3 bases, with 10 bases left between them.

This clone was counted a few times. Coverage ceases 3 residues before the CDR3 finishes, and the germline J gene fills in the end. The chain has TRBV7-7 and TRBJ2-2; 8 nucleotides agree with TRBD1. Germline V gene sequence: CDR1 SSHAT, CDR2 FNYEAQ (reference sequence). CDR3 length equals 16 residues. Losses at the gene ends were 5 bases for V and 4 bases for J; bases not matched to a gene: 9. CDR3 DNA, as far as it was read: TGTGCCAGCAGCCCAGCAGGGGGCGTTGGCACCGGGGAG. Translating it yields CASSPAGGVGTGE. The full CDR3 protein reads CASSPAGGVGTGELFF.

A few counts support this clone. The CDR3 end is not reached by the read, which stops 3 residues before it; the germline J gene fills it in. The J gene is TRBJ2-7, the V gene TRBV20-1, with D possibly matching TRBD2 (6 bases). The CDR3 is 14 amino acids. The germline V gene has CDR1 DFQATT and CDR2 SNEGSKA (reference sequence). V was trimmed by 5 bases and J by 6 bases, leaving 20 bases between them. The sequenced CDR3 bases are TGCAGTGCTGCCTCGGGGGACGGGCCGTCCGAG. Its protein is CSAASGDGPSE. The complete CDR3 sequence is CSAASGDGPSEQYF.

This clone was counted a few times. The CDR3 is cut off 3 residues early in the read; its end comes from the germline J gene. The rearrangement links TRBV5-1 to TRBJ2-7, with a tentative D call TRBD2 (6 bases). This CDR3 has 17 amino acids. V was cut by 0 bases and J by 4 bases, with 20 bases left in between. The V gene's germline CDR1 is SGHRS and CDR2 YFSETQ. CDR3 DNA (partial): TGCGCCAGCAGCTTGGCCGGGGGAGGTCGTGGGAGATACGAG. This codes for CASSLAGGGRGRYE. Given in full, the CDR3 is CASSLAGGGRGRYEQYF.